The 13 T cell receptor beta chains below all came from one sample that was sequenced in a study of T cell responses to AZD1222 COVID-19 vaccine. Sequenced by immunoSEQ multiplex PCR; TCRdb stores in-frame clones only, minus some. The repertoire holds about 130,000 clones, with 70% to 90% as singletons. This sample comprised peripheral blood, obtained on day 0 of AZD1222 vaccination. The receptors come from an adult in good health.

This clone was seen only a few times. This chain uses TRBV3-1 (or the pseudogene TRBV3-2) with TRBJ1-2, with 9 bases aligning to TRBD1. Unmatched junction bases numbered 7, after V lost 0 bases and J lost 8 bases. CDR1 is LGHDT, CDR2 YNNKEL, per germline (reference sequence). The CDR3 is 15 amino acids. The CDR3 DNA follows: TGTGCCAGCAGCCAAGAAACTTACAGGGGGCGAGGCTACACCTTC. As protein: CASSQETYRGRGYTF.

The rearrangement joins TRBV27 to TRBJ1-2, with TRBD1 matching over 8 bases. The ends lost 0 bases at V and 0 bases at J; junction bases unmatched: 6. The CDR3 spans 17 residues. Germline values: CDR1 MNHEY, CDR2 SMNVEV (reference sequence). The CDR3, as DNA: TGTGCCAGCAGTTTATCGTGGGGACAGGCCCCTAACTATGGCTACACCTTC. It translates to CASSLSWGQAPNYGYTF.

The rearrangement links TRBV7-8 to TRBJ1-1; 8 bases align to TRBD1. Looked up from germline, CDR1 is SGHVS and CDR2 is FQNEAQ. Trimming at V came to 5 bases and at J to 5 bases, leaving 10 bases not matched to a gene. The CDR3 covers 15 residues. The CDR3 loop reads CASSQIGQGYTEAFF. The CDR3 DNA is TGTGCCAGCAGCCAAATAGGACAGGGTTATACTGAAGCTTTCTTT.

The gene calls are TRBV11-2 and TRBJ1-1, with D unresolved. Trimming took off 5 bases at V and 5 bases at J, with 12 bases between the two ends. The CDR3 totals 13 residues. The germline gives CDR1 SGHAT, CDR2 FQNNGV. Here the CDR3 DNA reads TGTGCCAGCAGCCAAACCCTCGAGACTGAAGCTTTCTTT. Its protein product is CASSQTLETEAFF.

The chain joins TRBV19 to TRBJ2-1; D gene unclear. The CDR3 extends over 15 amino acids. V was cut by 0 bases and J by 9 bases, with 15 bases left in between. Germline CDR1 and CDR2: LNHDA and SQIVND (reference sequence). The CDR3 DNA is TGTGCCAGTAGTATAGACAACCGCGGAAGTGGTGAGCAGTTCTTC. Translating it yields CASSIDNRGSGEQFF. Filled out from reference TRBV19 and TRBJ2-1, the complete variable domain reads DGGITQSPKYLFRKEGQNVTLSCEQNLNHDAMYWYRQDPGQGLRLIYYSQIVNDFQKGDIAEGYSVSREKKESFPLTVTSAQKNPTAFYLCASSIDNRGSGEQFFGPGTRLTVL.

The chain couples TRBV15 to TRBJ2-1; TRBD2 matches 12 bases. Trimming at V came to 0 bases and at J to 7 bases, leaving 7 bases not matched to a gene. This CDR3 has 17 residues. Germline CDR1 and CDR2: LNHNV and YYDKDF (reference sequence). The CDR3 loop reads CATSRDMTSGSSNEQFF. The CDR3 coding sequence is TGTGCCACCAGCAGAGATATGACTAGCGGGAGTAGTAATGAGCAGTTCTTC.

The J gene is TRBJ1-1, the V gene TRBV6-1; TRBD1 agrees at 10 bases. The CDR3 totals 18 residues. Trimming removed 3 bases from V and 0 bases from J; junction bases left unmatched: 10. Per germline, CDR1 MNHNS and CDR2 SASEGT. This chain's CDR3 is CASSDPPGGTGVNTEAFF. The CDR3 coding sequence is TGTGCCAGCAGTGACCCTCCGGGGGGGACAGGGGTGAACACTGAAGCTTTCTTT.

The rearrangement links TRBV30 to TRBJ1-5; D is unclear. Germline V gene data show CDR1 as GTSNPN and CDR2 as SVGIG (reference sequence). V lost 0 bases, J lost 1 base, and 4 bases lay in between. CDR3 size: 13 residues. The CDR3 region has the DNA TGTGCCTGGAGTGTACTGAGCAATCAGCCCCAGCATTTT. Translated, it gives CAWSVLSNQPQHF.

This sequence joins TRBV7-2 and TRBJ1-4; D gene uncertain. Trimming took 1 base from V and 5 from J, leaving 11 bases between them. The CDR3 contains 15 residues. The V gene's germline CDR1 is SGHTA and CDR2 FQGNSA. In nucleotides, the CDR3 is TGTGCCAGCAGCTTAGAAGGATCCCAGAATGAAAAACTGTTTTTT. Translating it yields CASSLEGSQNEKLFF.

V is TRBV4-2 and J is TRBJ1-6; no firm D call. Germline CDR1 is LGHNA and CDR2 is YNFKEQ. The CDR3 length is 13 residues. Between the trimmed V and J ends, which lost 1 base and 7 bases, there was a span of 5 bases. CDR3 DNA sequence: TGTGCCAGCAGCCAAGGGAGCAATTCACCCCTCCACTTT. Its protein product is CASSQGSNSPLHF.

The chain carries TRBV5-6 and TRBJ2-7; 8 bases agree with TRBD2. CDR3 size: 12 residues. V shed 3 bases and J 5 bases; nucleotides not matched to a gene: 1. The V gene's germline CDR1 is SGHDT and CDR2 YYEEEE. The CDR3 DNA reads as TGTGCCAGCAGCTCGGGGGGGAACGAGCAGTACTTC. This translates into CASSSGGNEQYF.

This sequence joins TRBV29-1 and TRBJ1-1; no clear D. This CDR3 has 11 residues. Germline loops: CDR1 SQVTM, CDR2 ANQGSEA. Trimming left V 4 bases short and J 7 bases short, with 10 bases between. The CDR3 is CSVAPGLEAFF. The CDR3 DNA sequence: TGCAGCGTTGCCCCCGGCCTTGAAGCTTTCTTT. Full variable domain (remainder filled in from reference TRBV29-1 and TRBJ1-1): SAVISQKPSRDICQRGTSLTIQCQVDSQVTMMFWYRQQPGQSLTLIATANQGSEATYESGFVIDKFPISRPNLTFSTLTVSNMSPEDSSIYLCSVAPGLEAFFGQGTRLTVV.

The rearrangement links TRBV6-2 or TRBV6-3 to TRBJ2-1; 7 bases line up with TRBD1. Per germline, CDR1 MNHEY and CDR2 SVGEGT. Trimming at V came to 7 bases and at J to 1 base, leaving 10 bases not matched to a gene. The CDR3 sequence is 16 residues long. CDR3 sequence: CASTPLRTGSYNEQFF. CDR3 coding DNA: TGTGCCAGCACCCCCCTTAGGACAGGTTCCTACAATGAGCAGTTCTTC.